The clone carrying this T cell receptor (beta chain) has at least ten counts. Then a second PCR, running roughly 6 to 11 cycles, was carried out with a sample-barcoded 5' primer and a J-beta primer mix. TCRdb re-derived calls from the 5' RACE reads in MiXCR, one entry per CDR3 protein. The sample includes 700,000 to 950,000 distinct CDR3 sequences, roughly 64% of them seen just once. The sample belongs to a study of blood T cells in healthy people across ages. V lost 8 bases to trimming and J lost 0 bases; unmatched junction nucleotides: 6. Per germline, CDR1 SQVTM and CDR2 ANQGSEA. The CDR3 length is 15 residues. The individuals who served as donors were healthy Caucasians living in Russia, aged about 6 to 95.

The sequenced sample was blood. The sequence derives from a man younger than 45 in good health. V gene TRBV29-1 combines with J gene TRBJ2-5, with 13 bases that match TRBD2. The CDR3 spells CSMGLAGNYQETQYF. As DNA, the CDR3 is TGCAGCATGGGACTAGCGGGGAACTACCAAGAGACCCAGTACTTC.